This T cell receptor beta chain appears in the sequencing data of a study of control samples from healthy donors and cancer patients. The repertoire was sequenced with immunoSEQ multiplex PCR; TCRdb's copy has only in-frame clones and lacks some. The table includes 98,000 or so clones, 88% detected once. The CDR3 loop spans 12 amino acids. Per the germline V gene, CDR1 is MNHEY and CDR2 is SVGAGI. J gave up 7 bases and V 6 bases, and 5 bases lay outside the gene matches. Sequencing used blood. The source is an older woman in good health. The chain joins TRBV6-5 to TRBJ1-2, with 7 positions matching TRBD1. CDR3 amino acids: CASSPSGGGYTF. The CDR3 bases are TGTGCCAGCAGCCCCTCAGGGGGTGGCTACACCTTC.